These 28 T cell receptor beta chains were sequenced from one sample in a study of OX40 agonist ivuxolimab in advanced cancers. Profiled with immunoSEQ multiplex PCR; TCRdb holds only in-frame clones, not every one. The sample carries some 50,000 clones, roughly four fifths recorded once. Sequences were derived from CD4+ or CD8+ T cells sorted from blood, sampled in a trial of the OX40 agonist ivuxolimab. The receptor set was obtained from an adult with an advanced solid tumor such as melanoma, head and neck, liver or kidney cancer.

The rearrangement links TRBV6-1 to TRBJ2-5; no clear D gene. This CDR3 has 14 amino acids. V was clipped by 6 bases and J by 3 bases, with 14 bases between them. Looked up from germline, CDR1 is MNHNS and CDR2 is SASEGT. The CDR3 is CASRLGPEKETQYF. For the CDR3, the DNA is TGTGCCAGCAGACTGGGCCCTGAGAAAGAGACCCAGTACTTC.

This clone appeared a few times. The CDR3 coding sequence is TGTGCCAGCAGCGCCCGGACAGGGGGCACCGGGGCCAACGTCCTGACTTTC. Its protein is CASSARTGGTGANVLTF. The chain joins TRBV9 to TRBJ2-6; 11 nucleotides agree with TRBD1. Germline CDR1 and CDR2: SGDLS and YYNGEE. This CDR3 spans 17 amino acids. V gave up 3 bases and J gave up 4 bases; unmatched junction bases: 6.

The chain carries TRBV6-5 and TRBJ1-5; no definite D call. This CDR3 is 14 amino acids long. Deletions cut 5 bases from V and 4 bases from J, with 12 bases between. Germline V gives CDR1 MNHEY, CDR2 SVGAGI. The CDR3 DNA sequence: TGTGCCAGCAGTGGGCCGGGAGCAAATCAGCCCCAGCATTTT. Its protein product is CASSGPGANQPQHF.

The CDR3 DNA is TGTGCCAGCAGTTCTTTTCAGATGAACACTGAAGCTTTCTTT. Translation: CASSSFQMNTEAFF. This rearrangement joins TRBV28 to TRBJ1-1; D is undetermined. The CDR3 runs to 14 residues. The V and J ends lost 4 bases and 0 bases respectively, with 9 bases between them. CDR1 MDHEN and CDR2 SYDVKM come from the germline V gene.

The gene calls are TRBV6-6 and TRBJ1-1; 7 bases are shared with TRBD1. CDR1 is MNHNY and CDR2 is SVGAGI in the germline V gene (reference sequence). The CDR3 sequence is 15 residues long. Trimming removed 5 bases from V and 2 bases from J; junction bases left unmatched: 8. The CDR3 coding sequence is TGTGCCAGCAGTCACCCGACAGGGCTTAACACTGAAGCTTTCTTT. The encoded protein is CASSHPTGLNTEAFF.

The CDR3 sequence: CASSQDIRGQGNPYGYTF. Here the CDR3 DNA reads TGTGCCAGCAGCCAAGATATCAGGGGACAGGGCAACCCCTATGGCTACACCTTC. This rearrangement joins TRBV4-2 to TRBJ1-2, with 9 bases identical to TRBD1. The germline gives CDR1 LGHNA, CDR2 YNFKEQ. The CDR3 spans 18 residues. V shed 0 bases and J 4 bases; nucleotides not matched to a gene: 12.

The J gene is TRBJ1-1, the V gene TRBV6-5; TRBD1 might be the D (6 bases). The CDR3 length is 16 residues. Looked up from germline, CDR1 is MNHEY and CDR2 is SVGAGI. Trimming left V 3 bases short and J 0 bases short, with 14 bases between. CDR3 amino acids: CASSYPGAEMNTEAFF. The CDR3, as DNA: TGTGCCAGCAGTTATCCGGGGGCAGAAATGAACACTGAAGCTTTCTTT.

The rearrangement joins TRBV9 to TRBJ1-2; maybe TRBD1 (5 bases). Germline values: CDR1 SGDLS, CDR2 YYNGEE. This CDR3 is 15 amino acids long. Trimming cost V 0 bases and J 2 bases, with 11 bases left between them. Here the CDR3 DNA reads TGTGCCAGCAGCGTAGCTGGGGGGAACAACTATGGCTACACCTTC. This sequence encodes CASSVAGGNNYGYTF.

The chain has TRBV11-3 and TRBJ2-7; 7 bases line up with TRBD1. Germline CDR1 reads SGHNT; CDR2 reads YENEEA. Trimming at V came to 4 bases and at J to 2 bases, leaving 2 bases not matched to a gene. This CDR3 contains 13 residues. The CDR3 reads CASSSQGAYEQYF. As DNA, the CDR3 is TGTGCCAGCAGCTCCCAGGGGGCCTACGAGCAGTACTTC. The full variable domain, with the rest looked up from reference TRBV11-3 and TRBJ2-7, is EAGVVQSPRYKIIEKKQPVAFWCNPISGHNTLYWYLQNLGQGPELLIRYENEEAVDDSQLPKDRFSAERLKGVDSTLKIQPAELGDSAVYLCASSSQGAYEQYFGPGTRLTVT.

J is TRBJ2-7 and V is TRBV11-3, with TRBD2 matching over 14 bases. Germline V gene sequence: CDR1 SGHNT, CDR2 YENEEA. The CDR3 is 19 amino acids. Trimming cost V 0 bases and J 1 base; bases outside gene matches: 8. CDR3 coding DNA: TGTGCCAGCAGCTTAGACACCTGGACTAGCGGGGGGACATCCTACGAGCAGTACTTC. It translates to CASSLDTWTSGGTSYEQYF.

This chain joins TRBV6-5 and TRBJ1-5; perhaps TRBD1 as D (6 bases). V lost 9 bases and J lost 5, with 11 bases in between. The CDR3 runs 12 residues. The V gene's germline CDR1 is MNHEY and CDR2 SVGAGI. This chain's CDR3 is CASGGLDQPQHF. CDR3 in DNA: TGTGCCAGTGGGGGGCTCGATCAGCCCCAGCATTTT.

This chain links TRBV9 with TRBJ1-4; 8 bases match TRBD1. The CDR3 loop spans 16 amino acids. In germline, CDR1 is SGDLS, CDR2 YYNGEE. J was trimmed by 4 bases and V by 0 bases; bases with no gene match: 5. Written as DNA, the CDR3 is TGTGCCAGCAGCGTAGGGGGACAGGCGATTAATGAAAAACTGTTTTTT. Amino acids: CASSVGGQAINEKLFF.

The rearrangement links TRBV11-2 to TRBJ2-1; 10 nucleotides align to TRBD2. V shed 5 bases, J shed 5 bases, and the junction held 6 bases outside the gene matches. The germline V gene has CDR1 SGHAT and CDR2 FQNNGV. The CDR3 length is 15 residues. The CDR3 DNA reads as TGTGCCAGCAGCCCTCTAGCGGGGGACCACAATGAGCAGTTCTTC. Its translation: CASSPLAGDHNEQFF.

The chain employs TRBV13 and TRBJ1-5; D remains ambiguous. From germline, CDR1 is PRHDT and CDR2 FYEKMQ (reference sequence). The V end lost 0 bases, the J end lost 0 bases, and 12 bases lay between the germline ends. CDR3 length: 17 amino acids. This chain's CDR3 is CASSLGMQHNSNQPQHF. The CDR3 DNA sequence: TGTGCCAGCAGCTTAGGAATGCAGCATAATAGCAATCAGCCCCAGCATTTT.

This chain joins TRBV5-5 and TRBJ2-3, with 13 nucleotides matching TRBD2. Germline lookup yields CDR1 SGHKS and CDR2 YYEKEE (reference sequence). Trimming removed 4 bases from V and 5 bases from J; junction bases left unmatched: 7. The CDR3 is 16 residues long. CDR3 amino acids: CASSLYGTSGEDTQYF. CDR3 nucleotide sequence: TGTGCCAGCAGCCTGTATGGGACTAGCGGGGAAGATACGCAGTATTTT.

The chain is built from TRBV6-1 and TRBJ2-7; TRBD1 matches 8 bases. Trimming took 6 bases from V and 6 from J; bases not matched to a gene: 7. The CDR3 contains 13 residues. Germline V lookup: CDR1 MNHNS, CDR2 SASEGT. CDR3 loop: CASSPGQVSEQYF. DNA of the CDR3: TGTGCCAGCAGCCCGGGACAGGTCTCCGAGCAGTACTTC.

CDR3 amino acids: CASSLGTLNTEAFF. The CDR3 coding sequence is TGCGCCAGCAGCTTAGGGACATTGAACACTGAAGCTTTCTTT. This chain uses TRBV5-1 with TRBJ1-1; the D gene is possibly TRBD1 (6 bases). CDR1 and CDR2 (germline): SGHRS, YFSETQ. V was trimmed by 2 bases and J by 0 bases, leaving 8 bases between them. The CDR3 is 14 amino acids.

This clone was seen a handful of times. The DNA of the CDR3 is TGTGCCAGCAGTGAACGGTCGGGGACAGGCGAAGAGACCCAGTACTTC. Residues: CASSERSGTGEETQYF. The chain combines TRBV2 with TRBJ2-5, with TRBD1 matching over 8 bases. V lost 2 bases, J lost 3 bases, and 8 bases stayed unmatched. Germline lookup yields CDR1 SNHLY and CDR2 FYNNEI. The CDR3 consists of 16 residues.

The CDR3, as DNA: TGTGCCAGCAGCTCCACCCTAGGGCAGTTCTTC. It specifies CASSSTLGQFF. The rearrangement links TRBV7-9 to TRBJ2-1; D remains ambiguous. CDR1 and CDR2 from the germline V gene are SEHNR and FQNEAQ (reference sequence). Trimming removed 4 bases from V and 12 bases from J, with 10 bases in between. This CDR3 is built from 11 residues. The complete variable domain, with remaining parts taken from reference TRBV7-9 and TRBJ2-1, reads DTGVSQNPRHKITKRGQNVTFRCDPISEHNRLYWYRQTLGQGPEFLTYFQNEAQLEKSRLLSDRFSAERPKGSFSTLEIQRTEQGDSAMYLCASSSTLGQFFGPGTRLTVL.

The rearrangement uses TRBV11-2 and TRBJ2-3; D is unresolved. Trimming removed 3 bases at V and 1 base at J, with 2 bases between. Germline V gene sequence: CDR1 SGHAT, CDR2 FQNNGV. CDR3 size: 12 residues. The CDR3 protein is CASSLGTDTQYF. CDR3 bases: TGTGCCAGCAGCTTGGGCACAGATACGCAGTATTTT. Supplemented by reference TRBV11-2 and TRBJ2-3, the full variable domain reads EAGVAQSPRYKIIEKRQSVAFWCNPISGHATLYWYQQILGQGPKLLIQFQNNGVVDDSQLPKDRFSAERLKGVDSTLKIQPAKLEDSAVYLCASSLGTDTQYFGPGTRLTVL.

CDR3 nucleotides: TGTGCCAGCAGCCAAGATCTGGGCAATCAGCCCCAGCATTTT. Its translation: CASSQDLGNQPQHF. This chain uses TRBV4-2 with TRBJ1-5, with D uncertain. The CDR3 is 14 residues long. V lost 0 bases, J lost 2 bases, and 5 bases lay in between. Germline CDR1 reads LGHNA; CDR2 reads YNFKEQ.

This clone came up once. Germline and junction disagree at one end, which may indicate a read error. This chain uses TRBV5-1 with TRBJ1-5; D may be TRBD1 (6 bases). This CDR3 spans 15 amino acids. Germline lookup yields CDR1 SGHRS and CDR2 YFSETQ. CDR3 region: CASSLVGGGNQLQHF. The CDR3 region has the DNA TGCGCCAGCAGCCTGGTCGGGGGCGGCAATCAGCTCCAGCATTTT.

This chain connects TRBV6-5 to TRBJ1-1; D ambiguous. CDR1 and CDR2 from the germline V gene are MNHEY and SVGAGI. CDR3 size: 15 residues. Trimming took 5 bases from V and 1 from J, leaving 14 bases between them. The CDR3 reads CASSRGGQANTEAFF. The CDR3 DNA follows: TGTGCCAGCAGTCGGGGAGGGCAGGCGAACACTGAAGCTTTCTTT.

In DNA, the CDR3 is TGCAGCGCCACAATGAGCTCTGGAAACACCATATATTTT. Protein: CSATMSSGNTIYF. The V call is TRBV29-1, the J call TRBJ1-3; D not certain. Germline V gene sequence: CDR1 SQVTM, CDR2 ANQGSEA. This CDR3 has 13 amino acids. V lost 7 bases and J lost 0, with 10 bases in between. The full variable domain, its missing parts supplied by reference TRBV29-1 and TRBJ1-3, is SAVISQKPSRDICQRGTSLTIQCQVDSQVTMMFWYRQQPGQSLTLIATANQGSEATYESGFVIDKFPISRPNLTFSTLTVSNMSPEDSSIYLCSATMSSGNTIYFGEGSWLTVV.

The chain carries TRBV19 and TRBJ1-6, with 10 bases aligning to TRBD1. V shed 4 bases and J 7 bases; nucleotides not matched to a gene: 10. The CDR3 is made up of 17 amino acids. Germline CDR1 and CDR2: LNHDA and SQIVND (reference sequence). CDR3 DNA: TGTGCCAGTAGTAGAGTCGTTACGGGACAGGGGAATTCACCCCTCCACTTT. Protein sequence: CASSRVVTGQGNSPLHF.

This chain links TRBV7-9 with TRBJ2-1, with D maybe TRBD2 (6 bases). Germline V lookup: CDR1 SEHNR, CDR2 FQNEAQ (reference sequence). This CDR3 is 13 amino acids long. Trimming cost V 8 bases and J 4 bases, with 12 bases left between them. The CDR3 bases are TGTGCCAGCTGTCGCGGGGAGTACAATGAGCAGTTCTTC. Protein sequence: CASCRGEYNEQFF.

The chain links TRBV5-6 to TRBJ2-5; TRBD2 is a possible D gene (7 bases). The CDR3 consists of 15 residues. Germline CDR1 is SGHDT and CDR2 is YYEEEE. V lost 0 bases and J 2 bases, leaving 11 bases between the germline ends. The CDR3 is CASSLGGGSQETQYF. Here the CDR3 DNA reads TGTGCCAGCAGCTTGGGCGGGGGCTCTCAAGAGACCCAGTACTTC.

On this clone itself: At one of its ends the junction is not consistent with the germline gene, which may arise from a read error. The chain employs TRBV6-1 and TRBJ2-5; D not resolved. CDR3 size: 15 residues. Germline-derived CDR1 and CDR2 are MNHNS and SASEGT. The CDR3 nucleotides read TGTGCCAGCAGTGATTGGGGTCGGGCCCAAGGGACCCAGTACTTC. It translates to CASSDWGRAQGTQYF.